This TCR beta chain was recorded in a study of monozygotic twins with inflammatory bowel disease. Notes on the study in general: Telling different T cell subtypes apart from each other was not possible. Compared with healthy co-twins, IBD patients showed reduced TCRbeta repertoire diversity by inverse Simpson. Researchers report that IBD patients shared fewer clonotypes with others than healthy twins, especially amid disease activity.

The germline CDR1 and CDR2 sequences are MNHEY and SVGAGI. CDR3 size: 15 residues. Whole blood, unsorted for T cells, was the source of total RNA. About this clonotype: The antigen is not known.

TCRdb reanalyzed the 5' RACE reads, giving one entry per CDR3 protein sequence and no DNA. The sample includes more than 350,000 distinct CDR3 sequences. Sequenced input: blood. This chain connects TRBV6-5 to TRBJ2-7. The TCR was taken from a human donor with ulcerative colitis or Crohn's disease, or a healthy co-twin of an affected twin (not recorded which). CDR3 sequence: CASSYIQDPRYEQYF.